This TCR beta chain was observed in a study of human T cells and chemical hapten exposure. Study as a whole: Slight differences in pooled library volume were the main source of varying TCR yields across samples.

Many counts were recorded for this clonotype. The antigen is undetermined. Findings of the study overall: Sensitization with DPC brought no change to TCRs above 1 in 1000 in frequency.

TCRdb called the RACE reads again in MiXCR, with one record for every CDR3 protein. In the table there are tens of thousands of distinct CDR3 sequences, approximately 4.7% of which are singletons. V was trimmed by 0 bases and J by 0 bases, leaving 21 bases between them. Germline CDR1 reads LGHNA; CDR2 reads YSLEER. The CDR3 totals 20 residues. The time point here: healthy volunteer bleed at 2 weeks. Unfractionated whole blood yielded total RNA. This clonotype originated in a female donor in good health. Some clones in this sample may be carry-over from other donors' samples. Sequenced: whole blood. The chain uses TRBV4-3 and TRBJ1-3; D might be TRBD1 (5 bases). CDR3 sequence reads: CASSQDFGQGSLSSGNTIYF. In nucleotides, the CDR3 is TGCGCCAGCAGCCAAGACTTTGGGCAGGGCTCTCTGAGCTCTGGAAACACCATATATTTT.